Listed here are 28 T cell receptor beta chains from one sample, sequenced in a study of blood T cell repertoires in COVID-19. Produced via immunoSEQ multiplex PCR; TCRdb's table is partial and in-frame only. The sample carries about 59,000 clones, around four fifths recorded once. The source material was peripheral blood. The origin of the receptors is a woman in her fifties or sixties with active or convalescent COVID-19.

CDR3 sequence reads: CASSQGGGGLENYGYTF. The CDR3 DNA sequence: TGTGCCAGCAGCCAAGGTGGGGGGGGGCTGGAGAACTATGGCTACACCTTC. The chain carries TRBV4-2 and TRBJ1-2, with a tentative D call TRBD1 (6 bases). CDR1 LGHNA and CDR2 YNFKEQ come from the germline V gene. The CDR3 consists of 17 residues. V was clipped by 1 base and J by 2 bases, with 17 bases between them.

The chain carries TRBV19 and TRBJ2-1, with D possibly being TRBD2 (6 bases). The length of the CDR3 is 14 residues. In germline, CDR1 is LNHDA, CDR2 SQIVND (reference sequence). Trimming shortened V by 8 bases and J by 4 bases, and 15 bases separated the two germline ends. CDR3: CASQTSDQYNEQFF. CDR3 bases: TGTGCCAGTCAGACTAGTGATCAGTACAATGAGCAGTTCTTC.

The gene calls are TRBV19 and TRBJ2-2; maybe TRBD2 (6 bases). Germline V lookup: CDR1 LNHDA, CDR2 SQIVND (reference sequence). Between the trimmed V and J ends, which lost 3 bases and 6 bases, there was a span of 14 bases. The CDR3 consists of 15 residues. The CDR3 here is CASSIGGEVAGELFF. The DNA for the CDR3 is TGTGCCAGTAGTATTGGCGGGGAAGTGGCCGGGGAGCTGTTTTTT.

A single count supports this clone. The V gene is TRBV7-9, the J gene TRBJ2-1, with D hard to call. Germline V gene data show CDR1 as SEHNR and CDR2 as FQNEAQ (reference sequence). The CDR3 loop spans 12 amino acids. Trimming removed 5 bases from V and 3 bases from J, with 5 bases in between. In DNA form, the CDR3 reads TGTGCCAGCAGCGCTAACTACAATGAGCAGTTCTTC. Protein product: CASSANYNEQFF. The full variable domain, completed using reference TRBV7-9 and TRBJ2-1, is DTGVSQNPRHKITKRGQNVTFRCDPISEHNRLYWYRQTLGQGPEFLTYFQNEAQLEKSRLLSDRFSAERPKGSFSTLEIQRTEQGDSAMYLCASSANYNEQFFGPGTRLTVL.

V gene TRBV28 combines with J gene TRBJ1-4; weak D call: TRBD1 (5 bases). V lost 1 base and J 8 bases, leaving 11 bases between the germline ends. CDR1 is MDHEN, CDR2 SYDVKM, per germline. There are 14 residues in the CDR3. The CDR3 DNA is TGTGCCAGCAGTTTATATGTGGAGGGGGAAAAACTGTTTTTT. This codes for CASSLYVEGEKLFF.

The V and J genes are TRBV10-3 and TRBJ2-7; D perhaps matches TRBD1 (6 bases). V lost 10 bases and J 7 bases, leaving 14 bases between the germline ends. This CDR3 is built from 11 residues. Germline V gene sequence: CDR1 ENHRY, CDR2 SYGVKD. CDR3 residues: CATRQAAEQYF. Here the CDR3 DNA reads TGTGCCACCCGACAGGCGGCGGAGCAGTACTTC.

The chain is built from TRBV4-2 and TRBJ2-7, with TRBD2 matching 11 bases. The length of the CDR3 is 15 residues. Germline V CDR1 and CDR2: LGHNA, YNFKEQ. V lost 1 base and J lost 3; bases outside the gene matches: 2. CDR3 sequence: CASSQGLAGLYEQYF. For the CDR3, the DNA is TGTGCCAGCAGCCAAGGACTAGCGGGACTCTACGAGCAGTACTTC.

The V and J genes are TRBV5-1 and TRBJ1-2, with 8 bases aligning to TRBD1. Germline V gene lookup returns CDR1 SGHRS and CDR2 YFSETQ. The CDR3 contains 14 residues. The trim removed 0 bases at V and 4 bases at J, leaving 2 bases unmatched. CDR3 bases: TGCGCCAGCAGCTTGGAGGGGACAGGCTATGGCTACACCTTC. It is translated as CASSLEGTGYGYTF.

This rearrangement joins TRBV25-1 to TRBJ1-6, with a possible D match to TRBD1 (5 bases). This CDR3 spans 14 amino acids. The V and J ends lost 1 base and 6 bases respectively, with 7 bases between them. Per the germline V gene, CDR1 is MGHDK and CDR2 is SYGVNS. CDR3 nucleotides: TGTGCCAGCAGTGAATCCAGGGCTAATTCACCCCTCCACTTT. This codes for CASSESRANSPLHF.

This chain joins TRBV5-5 and TRBJ2-7; 8 bases are shared with TRBD1. Trimming took 2 bases from V and 5 from J; bases not matched to a gene: 9. Germline loops: CDR1 SGHKS, CDR2 YYEKEE (reference sequence). The CDR3 consists of 15 residues. The CDR3 sequence is CASSFSSDRAHEQYF. DNA for the CDR3: TGTGCCAGCAGCTTTTCTTCGGACAGGGCCCACGAGCAGTACTTC.

The chain carries TRBV20-1 and TRBJ2-3; the match to TRBD2 covers 9 bases. V was pared by 3 bases and J by 4 bases, with 11 bases of the junction left unmatched. CDR1 is DFQATT and CDR2 is SNEGSKA in the germline V gene (reference sequence). The CDR3 is 16 residues long. CDR3 region: CSASTSAGGPSDTQYF. In nucleotides, the CDR3 is TGCAGTGCTAGTACGTCGGCGGGAGGGCCTTCAGATACGCAGTATTTT.

The chain carries TRBV29-1 and TRBJ1-3; D is uncertain. Trimming removed 3 bases at V and 4 bases at J, with 4 bases between. The CDR3 is 11 residues long. CDR1 and CDR2 from the germline V gene are SQVTM and ANQGSEA. CDR3 nucleotide sequence: TGCAGCGTTGAGAGGGGAAACACCATATATTTT. Translated, it gives CSVERGNTIYF.

The V gene is TRBV7-8, the J gene TRBJ2-1; no reliable D call. The CDR3 sequence is 11 residues long. V was pared by 5 bases and J by 9 bases, with 8 bases between. Germline-derived CDR1 and CDR2 are SGHVS and FQNEAQ. The CDR3 spells CASSEYGEQFF. The CDR3 DNA is TGTGCCAGCAGCGAGTACGGTGAGCAGTTCTTC.

The rearrangement joins TRBV7-9 to TRBJ2-1, with 7 bases fitting TRBD1. The CDR3 contains 15 residues. Germline CDR1 is SEHNR and CDR2 is FQNEAQ (reference sequence). The V gene end was trimmed by 5 bases and the J gene end by 6 bases; junction bases not matched to a gene: 10. The CDR3 DNA follows: TGTGCCAGCAGCATACCCGGGACAGACCTCAATGAGCAGTTCTTC. Its protein is CASSIPGTDLNEQFF.

The chain has TRBV28 and TRBJ1-5; D ambiguous. V gave up 8 bases and J gave up 5 bases, with 13 bases separating them. Germline V gene lookup returns CDR1 MDHEN and CDR2 SYDVKM. This CDR3 contains 13 residues. CDR3 sequence (DNA): TGTGCCAGCGTCGCGCAGCTAGATCAGCCCCAGCATTTT. As protein: CASVAQLDQPQHF.

This chain joins TRBV24-1 and TRBJ2-1, with a possible D match to TRBD1 (5 bases). Trimming shortened V by 1 base and J by 0 bases, and 6 bases separated the two germline ends. The CDR3 spans 15 residues. Germline V gene lookup returns CDR1 KGHDR and CDR2 SFDVKD. The CDR3 bases are TGTGCCACCAGTGATTTCAGGGCCTCCTACAATGAGCAGTTCTTC. Protein sequence: CATSDFRASYNEQFF.

This chain joins TRBV15 and TRBJ2-2, with 14 positions matching TRBD2. The CDR3 contains 19 residues. CDR1 is LNHNV and CDR2 is YYDKDF in the germline V gene (reference sequence). The V gene end was trimmed by 9 bases and the J gene end by 6 bases; junction bases not matched to a gene: 18. As DNA, the CDR3 is TGTGCCACGTCCCCGGGGACTAGCGGGAGTTTATGGGTATCCGGGGAGCTGTTTTTT. Protein: CATSPGTSGSLWVSGELFF.

In DNA, the CDR3 is TGTGCCAGCAGCTCCCGACTAGCGGGAGGCTACAATGAGCAGTTCTTC. It codes for CASSSRLAGGYNEQFF. The V gene is TRBV7-8, the J gene TRBJ2-1; 13 bases map to TRBD2. With 4 bases clipped from V and 3 bases from J, the junction kept 3 bases outside the gene matches. From germline, CDR1 is SGHVS and CDR2 FQNEAQ. This CDR3 region has 16 residues.

The chain employs TRBV7-9 and TRBJ1-6, with D possibly TRBD1 on 5 matching bases. There are 17 residues in the CDR3. The germline V gene has CDR1 SEHNR and CDR2 FQNEAQ (reference sequence). V dropped 5 bases and J dropped 7 bases, with 21 bases sitting between them. The CDR3 bases are TGTGCCAGCAGCAGTGTCAGGGCCCCAACATTGAATTCACCCCTCCACTTT. Encoded protein: CASSSVRAPTLNSPLHF.

In this sample, this clone turned up once. The chain is built from TRBV2 and TRBJ1-4; 9 bases line up with TRBD1. Unmatched junction bases numbered 11, after V lost 2 bases and J lost 1 base. Germline V CDR1 and CDR2: SNHLY, FYNNEI. This CDR3 has 19 amino acids. The CDR3 loop reads CASSERRGQGQGTNEKLFF. Written as DNA, the CDR3 is TGTGCCAGCAGTGAAAGAAGGGGACAGGGTCAGGGAACTAATGAAAAACTGTTTTTT.

This chain joins TRBV18 and TRBJ2-3; a possible D gene is TRBD2 (5 bases). The germline V gene encodes CDR1 KGHSH and CDR2 LQKENI. The CDR3 length is 14 residues. The germline V and J ends were trimmed by 2 bases and 4 bases, with 10 bases remaining between them. The CDR3 protein is CASSPALAPDTQYF. The CDR3 DNA reads as TGTGCCAGCTCACCAGCCCTAGCCCCAGATACGCAGTATTTT. Supplemented by reference TRBV18 and TRBJ2-3, the full variable domain reads NAGVMQNPRHLVRRRGQEARLRCSPMKGHSHVYWYRQLPEEGLKFMVYLQKENIIDESGMPKERFSAEFPKEGPSILRIQQVVRGDSAAYFCASSPALAPDTQYFGPGTRLTVL.

This sequence joins TRBV10-3 and TRBJ2-1, with 9 bases that match TRBD2. Germline V gene data show CDR1 as ENHRY and CDR2 as SYGVKD. V lost 8 bases and J lost 3; bases outside the gene matches: 5. CDR3 length: 14 residues. The CDR3 DNA reads TGTGCCATCGGTAGCGGGAGTGGCTACAATGAGCAGTTCTTC. This gives the protein CAIGSGSGYNEQFF.

The chain recombines TRBV3-1 (or the pseudogene TRBV3-2) with TRBJ2-7; 7 bases agree with TRBD1. V shed 2 bases, J shed 6 bases, and the junction held 1 base outside the gene matches. CDR3 size: 12 residues. Germline V gene data show CDR1 as LGHDT and CDR2 as YNNKEL (reference sequence). Here the CDR3 reads CASSQTGVEQYF. The DNA of the CDR3 is TGTGCCAGCAGCCAAACAGGGGTCGAGCAGTACTTC.

V gene TRBV10-3 combines with J gene TRBJ1-5, with D perhaps TRBD1 (6 bases). Trimming removed 0 bases at V and 8 bases at J, with 11 bases between. The CDR3 loop spans 14 amino acids. Germline V CDR1 and CDR2: ENHRY, SYGVKD. CDR3 loop: CAISESSGGEPQHF. The CDR3 region has the DNA TGTGCCATCAGTGAGTCGAGCGGGGGCGAGCCCCAGCATTTT.

The V call is TRBV25-1, the J call TRBJ2-7; 7 positions agree with TRBD1. The CDR3 loop spans 15 amino acids. Germline CDR1 is MGHDK and CDR2 is SYGVNS. The V and J ends lost 4 bases and 0 bases, in that order; junction bases with no gene match: 6. DNA of the CDR3: TGTGCCAGCAGTGTCGGGACAGTCCTCTCCTACGAGCAGTACTTC. The encoded protein is CASSVGTVLSYEQYF.

The chain uses TRBV28 and TRBJ2-7; 8 positions match TRBD2. The germline CDR1 and CDR2 sequences are MDHEN and SYDVKM. V trimming: 6 bases; J trimming: 2 bases; junction bases outside the gene matches: 6. The CDR3 has 14 amino acids. In DNA, the CDR3 is TGTGCCAGCAGGTCCCCGGGGGGGACCTACGAGCAGTACTTC. Protein: CASRSPGGTYEQYF.

This sequence joins TRBV18 and TRBJ2-2; no clear D. The germline V and J ends were trimmed by 3 bases and 2 bases, with 10 bases remaining between them. This CDR3 is 15 amino acids long. Per germline, CDR1 KGHSH and CDR2 LQKENI. The CDR3 sequence: CASSPGQVNTGELFF. The CDR3 DNA reads as TGTGCCAGCTCACCTGGGCAGGTTAACACCGGGGAGCTGTTTTTT.

Comment on this clone: This CDR3 is also generated by other DNA sequences in the sample. The chain uses TRBV28 and TRBJ1-2; no definite D call. Germline V gene data show CDR1 as MDHEN and CDR2 as SYDVKM. The CDR3 totals 14 residues. The V end lost 4 bases, the J end lost 5 bases, and 14 bases lay between the germline ends. The CDR3 region is CASSSPAGGYGYTF. The CDR3 DNA reads TGTGCCAGCAGTTCCCCTGCGGGTGGTTATGGCTACACCTTC.